Each of the 30 T cell receptor beta chains below was sequenced from the same sample in a study of metastatic and nonmetastatic thyroid tumors. Before thyroid surgery, none of the patients had received any treatment. TCRdb reprocessed the PCR reads using MiXCR. The repertoire holds 35,000 to 45,000 clones, 12% seen once, with roughly 10% in the top ten. Sequencing was carried out using blood. These receptors were obtained from a male donor with papillary thyroid cancer or a benign thyroid nodule (not recorded which). Some clones in this sample may be carry-over from other donors' samples.

This clone was picked up many times. The chain links TRBV12-3 or TRBV12-4 to TRBJ2-5; no definite D call. V lost 6 bases, J lost 5 bases, and 16 bases lay in between. The CDR3 extends over 14 amino acids. In nucleotides, the CDR3 is TGTGCCAGCAGCCCGGCCCCGGCAGTGGAGACCCAGTACTTC. Protein sequence: CASSPAPAVETQYF.

Many counts were recorded for this clone. The rearrangement links TRBV11-2 to TRBJ2-1, with 9 bases aligning to TRBD2. The CDR3 totals 16 residues. With 5 bases clipped from V and 7 bases from J, the junction kept 12 bases outside the gene matches. Germline lookup yields CDR1 SGHAT and CDR2 FQNNGV. The CDR3 region has the DNA TGTGCCAGCAGCGCCCCGGGACTAGCAACTGGGAATGAGCAGTTCTTC. Its translation is CASSAPGLATGNEQFF.

This clone has a single count. V is TRBV3-1 and J is TRBJ2-7, with D hard to call. The CDR3 consists of 13 residues. Germline V CDR1 and CDR2: LGHDT, YNNKEL (reference sequence). Deletions cut 0 bases from V and 3 bases from J, with 6 bases between. Written as DNA, the CDR3 is TGTGCCAGCAGCCAAGACACACTCTACGAGCAGTACTTC. It codes for CASSQDTLYEQYF.

This clone came up many times. This rearrangement joins TRBV4-3 to TRBJ2-3, with D perhaps matching TRBD1 (7 bases). Germline values: CDR1 LGHNA, CDR2 YSLEER. Trimming took off 0 bases at V and 4 bases at J, with 17 bases between the two ends. The CDR3 is made up of 17 amino acids. This CDR3 reads CASSQEPPTGEADTQYF. The CDR3 DNA sequence: TGCGCCAGCAGCCAAGAACCCCCAACAGGGGAGGCAGATACGCAGTATTTT.

This clone came up many times. CDR3 amino acids: CASSYSNGAPSFF. Written as DNA, the CDR3 is TGTGCCAGCAGTTACTCGAACGGGGCCCCGAGCTTCTTT. The chain uses TRBV6-5 and TRBJ1-1, with a weak D call TRBD1 (5 bases). This CDR3 spans 13 amino acids. V gave up 0 bases and J gave up 14 bases, with 16 bases separating them. From germline, CDR1 is MNHEY and CDR2 SVGAGI.

This clone was seen repeatedly, ten times or more. The V call is TRBV20-1, the J call TRBJ2-7; weak D call: TRBD1 (5 bases). The germline V and J ends were trimmed by 4 bases and 5 bases, with 12 bases remaining between them. Germline V lookup: CDR1 DFQATT, CDR2 SNEGSKA (reference sequence). The CDR3 spans 12 residues. The CDR3 region is CSATGSAHEQYF. As DNA, the CDR3 is TGCAGTGCTACAGGGTCAGCCCACGAGCAGTACTTC.

This clone occurred many times. This chain links TRBV20-1 with TRBJ2-1; 9 nucleotides agree with TRBD2. The CDR3 has 17 amino acids. CDR1 DFQATT and CDR2 SNEGSKA come from the germline V gene (reference sequence). The junction had 8 bases not matched to a gene; V was cut back by 0 bases and J by 2 bases. The CDR3 is CSARDWREGLTYNEQFF. The DNA for the CDR3 is TGCAGTGCTAGAGATTGGCGGGAGGGCCTGACCTACAATGAGCAGTTCTTC.

This clone was recorded many times. This chain links TRBV2 with TRBJ2-7; 10 nucleotides line up with TRBD2. The CDR3 totals 15 residues. V lost 3 bases to trimming and J lost 2 bases; unmatched junction nucleotides: 4. Germline V gene sequence: CDR1 SNHLY, CDR2 FYNNEI. The CDR3 region is CASSDRTSGTYEQYF. DNA of the CDR3: TGTGCCAGCAGTGATAGGACTAGCGGAACCTACGAGCAGTACTTC.

This clone was seen ten or more times. No conserved phenylalanine or tryptophan ends this CDR3, so it is likely a read error. V usage is TRBV6-2 or TRBV6-3 and J usage is TRBJ2-1, with D unclear. With 5 bases removed from V and 10 bases from J, the gap between germline ends came to 18 bases. This CDR3 region has 14 residues. Germline assignment: CDR1 MNHEY and CDR2 SVGEGT. The CDR3 spells CASSPSVVAREQFL. The CDR3, as DNA: TGTGCCAGCAGTCCCTCGGTAGTAGCACGCGAGCAGTTCCTC.

This clone has a count of ten or more. The junction differs from germline at one of its ends, possibly a read error. J is TRBJ2-7 and V is TRBV10-3, with a tentative D call TRBD2 (5 bases). Germline-derived CDR1 and CDR2 are ENHRY and SYGVKD. This CDR3 region has 13 residues. CDR3 region: CVISDGITYEQYF. The DNA of the CDR3 is TGTGTCATCTCTGACGGGATAACCTACGAGCAGTACTTC.

This clone was recorded many times. This may be a read error: a much more frequent sequence differs by one nucleotide. V usage is TRBV6-2 or TRBV6-3 and J usage is TRBJ2-5; 9 nucleotides match TRBD2. Germline V gene data show CDR1 as MNHEY and CDR2 as SVGEGT. This CDR3 comprises 16 residues. V shed 7 bases and J 0 bases; nucleotides not matched to a gene: 9. CDR3 DNA: TGTGCCAGCATCCAGGGACTAGCTGCGTACCAAGAGACCCAGTACTTC. Translated, it gives CASIQGLAAYQETQYF.

This clone was found many times. The V call is TRBV4-1, the J call TRBJ1-2; D gene ambiguous. This CDR3 is built from 17 residues. V lost 0 bases and J 5 bases, leaving 19 bases between the germline ends. Germline CDR1 and CDR2: MGHRA and YSYEKL. The CDR3 loop reads CASSQDGNWAAGYGYTF. The CDR3 bases are TGCGCCAGCAGCCAAGACGGTAATTGGGCGGCTGGGTATGGCTACACCTTC.

As regards this clone: Possible read error: a much larger clone is one base away. The sample contains more than one DNA sequence encoding this CDR3. The V gene is TRBV10-1, the J gene TRBJ2-1, with D maybe TRBD2 (5 bases). Trimming left V 2 bases short and J 1 base short, with 12 bases between. Germline lookup yields CDR1 WNHNN and CDR2 SYGVQD (reference sequence). The CDR3 is 16 amino acids. The CDR3 reads CASSERRRGSYNEQFF. CDR3 sequence (DNA): TGCGCCAGCAGTGAGAGGAGGCGAGGATCCTACAATGAGCAGTTCTTC.

This clone was seen ten or more times. The chain uses TRBV5-1 and TRBJ1-2; the D is unclear. Trimming cost V 0 bases and J 5 bases, with 8 bases left between them. The germline V gene has CDR1 SGHRS and CDR2 YFSETQ. CDR3 length: 13 amino acids. CDR3 sequence reads: CASSLDTSYGYTF. In DNA, the CDR3 is TGCGCCAGCAGCTTGGACACCTCATATGGCTACACCTTC. Supplemented by reference TRBV5-1 and TRBJ1-2, the full variable domain reads KAGVTQTPRYLIKTRGQQVTLSCSPISGHRSVSWYQQTPGQGLQFLFEYFSETQRNKGNFPGRFSGRQFSNSRSEMNVSTLELGDSALYLCASSLDTSYGYTFGSGTRLTVV.

Ten or more counts support this clone. CDR3 sequence: CASSLGRQGASQPQHF. The DNA for the CDR3 is TGTGCCAGCAGCTTAGGGCGACAGGGGGCAAGTCAGCCCCAGCATTTT. The chain employs TRBV13 and TRBJ1-5, with TRBD1 identical over 10 bases. The CDR3 extends over 16 amino acids. Per the germline V gene, CDR1 is PRHDT and CDR2 is FYEKMQ (reference sequence). V trimming: 0 bases; J trimming: 6 bases; junction bases outside the gene matches: 5.

This clone came up many times. The CDR3 protein is CSARHRGAGGGTGELFF. CDR3 sequence (DNA): TGCAGTGCTAGACATCGGGGAGCGGGAGGGGGGACCGGGGAGCTGTTTTTT. The rearrangement uses TRBV20-1 and TRBJ2-2, with 10 positions matching TRBD2. J gave up 5 bases and V 2 bases, and 11 bases lay outside the gene matches. This CDR3 spans 17 amino acids. Germline lookup yields CDR1 DFQATT and CDR2 SNEGSKA (reference sequence).

This clone was detected many times. The genes are TRBV28 and TRBJ1-4, with D perhaps matching TRBD1 (5 bases). Germline V gene lookup returns CDR1 MDHEN and CDR2 SYDVKM. CDR3 length: 17 amino acids. Trimming removed 6 bases at V and 5 bases at J, with 22 bases between. CDR3 sequence: CASSALPVGEINEKLFF. CDR3 bases: TGTGCCAGCAGCGCACTTCCGGTGGGGGAAATAAATGAAAAACTGTTTTTT. The variable domain in full, with the rest retrieved from reference TRBV28 and TRBJ1-4, is DVKVTQSSRYLVKRTGEKVFLECVQDMDHENMFWYRQDPGLGLRLIYFSYDVKMKEKGDIPEGYSVSREKKERFSLILESASTNQTSMYLCASSALPVGEINEKLFFGSGTQLSVL.

This clone has at least ten counts. The genes are TRBV27 and TRBJ2-3; no clear D gene. Trimming removed 6 bases at V and 2 bases at J, with 12 bases between. From germline, CDR1 is MNHEY and CDR2 SMNVEV (reference sequence). The CDR3 is 14 residues long. The DNA for the CDR3 is TGTGCCAGCAGCTATACGGGCGCCACAGATACGCAGTATTTT. This gives the protein CASSYTGATDTQYF.

This clone showed up many times. This rearrangement joins TRBV10-3 to TRBJ2-2; 12 bases are a match to TRBD2. The J segment lost 2 bases and the V segment lost 8 bases, leaving 0 bases of the junction unmatched. There are 14 residues in the CDR3. CDR1 ENHRY and CDR2 SYGVKD come from the germline V gene. The DNA of the CDR3 is TGTGCCATCGGACTAGCGGGAAACACCGGGGAGCTGTTTTTT. Residues: CAIGLAGNTGELFF.

This chain uses TRBV20-1 with TRBJ2-5, with D perhaps matching TRBD2 (6 bases). Per the germline V gene, CDR1 is DFQATT and CDR2 is SNEGSKA (reference sequence). The CDR3 length is 16 residues. V was pared by 0 bases and J by 1 base, with 15 bases between. CDR3 coding DNA: TGCAGTGCTAGAGAGACTAGGGGCTCCTTCCAAGAGACCCAGTACTTC. The encoded protein is CSARETRGSFQETQYF.

This clone is labeled medium-sized (0.01 to 0.1%). V and J are TRBV6-2 or TRBV6-3 and TRBJ1-6, with D possibly matching TRBD1 (5 bases). The ends were cut back, 6 bases at V and 12 bases at J, with 18 bases in the middle. Per the germline V gene, CDR1 is MNHEY and CDR2 is SVGEGT. This CDR3 contains 14 residues. The CDR3 loop reads CASRQPGERGPLHF. CDR3 sequence (DNA): TGTGCCAGCAGACAACCGGGGGAAAGAGGACCCCTCCACTTT.

Remarks on this clone: A much bigger clone sits one base away, suggesting this may be a read error. The chain recombines TRBV30 with TRBJ2-3; D call uncertain. In germline, CDR1 is GTSNPN, CDR2 SVGIG (reference sequence). The CDR3 spans 13 residues. The CDR3 DNA reads as TGTGCCTGGAGTAGGCCGCTCACATATACGCAGTATTTT. Translated: CAWSRPLTYTQYF.

The chain joins TRBV4-2 to TRBJ2-7, with a possible D match to TRBD2 (6 bases). CDR3 length: 16 amino acids. Germline V CDR1 and CDR2: LGHNA, YNFKEQ. The ends were cut back, 7 bases at V and 4 bases at J, with 23 bases in the middle. The CDR3 here is CASISTGRPTLYEQYF. The CDR3 DNA reads as TGTGCCAGCATCTCAACCGGGAGACCCACTTTATACGAGCAGTACTTC.

In this sample, this clone turned up many times. V and J are TRBV19 and TRBJ1-5; 9 positions agree with TRBD1. Trimming cost V 0 bases and J 9 bases; bases outside gene matches: 3. The CDR3 is 14 residues long. Germline V lookup: CDR1 LNHDA, CDR2 SQIVND (reference sequence). The CDR3 region is CASSIEGTGTPQHF. The CDR3 DNA reads TGTGCCAGTAGTATAGAAGGGACAGGGACGCCCCAGCATTTT.

This clone was seen at least ten times. The rearrangement joins TRBV12-3 or TRBV12-4 to TRBJ2-2, with D perhaps TRBD2 (5 bases). Trimming left V 8 bases short and J 8 bases short, with 15 bases between. The CDR3 length is 13 residues. Here the CDR3 DNA reads TGTGCCAGCGATATTACTGCGGGTGGGGAGCTGTTTTTT. Its translation: CASDITAGGELFF.

This clone appeared many times. The same CDR3 can be traced to other DNA sequences in this sample. This chain uses TRBV29-1 with TRBJ1-1; D ambiguous. The germline CDR1 and CDR2 sequences are SQVTM and ANQGSEA. The V end lost 3 bases, the J end lost 1 base, and 9 bases lay between the germline ends. The CDR3 loop spans 13 amino acids. The CDR3 DNA follows: TGCAGCGTTGACCGGGCAGAGAACACTGAAGCTTTCTTT. As protein: CSVDRAENTEAFF.

This clone has ten or more counts. The J gene is TRBJ1-4, the V gene TRBV7-9, with D unresolved. Germline V lookup: CDR1 SEHNR, CDR2 FQNEAQ (reference sequence). This CDR3 spans 12 amino acids. The V gene lost 5 bases and the J gene lost 5 bases, with 6 bases spanning the gap. The CDR3 protein is CASSAQNEKLFF. In nucleotides, the CDR3 is TGTGCCAGCAGCGCACAGAATGAAAAACTGTTTTTT.

This clone was detected ten times or more. The J gene is TRBJ1-3, the V gene TRBV5-8; no definite D call. V was cut by 7 bases and J by 1 base, with 12 bases left in between. CDR1 is SGHTS, CDR2 YDEGEE, per germline. CDR3 length equals 14 residues. The CDR3 loop reads CASSVIGSGNTIYF. The CDR3 coding sequence is TGTGCCAGCTCTGTGATCGGGTCTGGAAACACCATATATTTT.

Ten or more counts support this clone. The chain employs TRBV19 and TRBJ2-1; D unclear. Between the trimmed V and J ends, which lost 4 bases and 0 bases, there was a span of 10 bases. The CDR3 has 15 amino acids. CDR1 LNHDA and CDR2 SQIVND come from the germline V gene (reference sequence). Written as DNA, the CDR3 is TGTGCCAGTAGTACAGACCAGAGCTCCTACAATGAGCAGTTCTTC. Translation: CASSTDQSSYNEQFF.

This clone was observed many times. This sequence joins TRBV6-4 and TRBJ2-3; 14 positions match TRBD2. CDR1 is MRHNA, CDR2 SNTAGT, per germline. The CDR3 has 15 amino acids. With 2 bases clipped from V and 5 bases from J, the junction kept 0 bases outside the gene matches. For the CDR3, the DNA is TGTGCCAGCAGTGACGGACTAGCGGGAGGAGATACGCAGTATTTT. Protein product: CASSDGLAGGDTQYF.